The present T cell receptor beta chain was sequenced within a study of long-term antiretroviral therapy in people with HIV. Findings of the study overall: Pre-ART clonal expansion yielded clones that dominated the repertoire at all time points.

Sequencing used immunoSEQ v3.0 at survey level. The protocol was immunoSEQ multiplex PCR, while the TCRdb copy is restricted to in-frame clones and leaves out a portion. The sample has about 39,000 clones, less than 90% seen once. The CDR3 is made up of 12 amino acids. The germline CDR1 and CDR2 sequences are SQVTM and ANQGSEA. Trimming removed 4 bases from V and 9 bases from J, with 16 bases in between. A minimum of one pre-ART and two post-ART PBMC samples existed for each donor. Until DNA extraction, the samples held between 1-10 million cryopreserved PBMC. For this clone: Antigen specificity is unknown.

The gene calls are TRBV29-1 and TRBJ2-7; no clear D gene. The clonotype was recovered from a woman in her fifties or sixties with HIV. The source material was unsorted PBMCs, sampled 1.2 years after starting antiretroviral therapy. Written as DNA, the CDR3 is TGCAGCGTTGTTGTCCTGACCGAAGGGCAGTACTTC. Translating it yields CSVVVLTEGQYF.